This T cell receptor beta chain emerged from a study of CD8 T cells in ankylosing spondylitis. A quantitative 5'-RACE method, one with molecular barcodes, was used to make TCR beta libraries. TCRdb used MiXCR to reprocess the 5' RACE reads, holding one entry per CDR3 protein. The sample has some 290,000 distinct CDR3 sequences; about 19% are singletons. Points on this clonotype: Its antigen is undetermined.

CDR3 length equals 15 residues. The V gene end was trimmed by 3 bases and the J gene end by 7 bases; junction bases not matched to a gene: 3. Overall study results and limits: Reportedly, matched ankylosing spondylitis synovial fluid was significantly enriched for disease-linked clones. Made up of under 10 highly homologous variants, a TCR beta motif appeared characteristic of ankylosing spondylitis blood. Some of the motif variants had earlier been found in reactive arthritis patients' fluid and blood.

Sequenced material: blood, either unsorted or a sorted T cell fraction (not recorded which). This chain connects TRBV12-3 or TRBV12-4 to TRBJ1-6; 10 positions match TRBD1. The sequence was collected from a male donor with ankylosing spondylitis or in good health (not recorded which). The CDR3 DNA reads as TGTGCCAGCAGTTTTGACAGGGGGCGAAATTCACCCCTCCACTTT. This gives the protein CASSFDRGRNSPLHF.